This is a list of T cell receptor beta chains from one sample in a study of T-cell reconstitution after alpha-beta-depleted transplantation in children. MiXCR was run by TCRdb on the PCR reads, yielding one entry per CDR3 protein. The repertoire has hundreds of thousands of distinct CDR3 sequences, over 15% of them found once; the top ten carry 0.8% to 1.1%. The sample was PBMCs from the stem cell graft donor, taken from the stem cell graft. The source of these receptors is a human donor who donated a stem cell graft to a child with acute myeloid leukemia. Each CDR3 is given with its conserved first and last residue. A D gene is named only where the DNA matches it firmly. Not every row has a clone size; where given, it reads once, few, many or a size class.

v_gene	abundance	j_gene	d_gene	CDR3aa	CDR3nt
TRBV14	-	TRBJ2-1	-	CASSQPPRDEQFF	TGTGCCAGCAGCCAACCTCCGAGGGATGAGCAGTTCTTC
TRBV4-1	-	TRBJ1-1	-	CASSQVLLGGTEAFF	TGCGCCAGCAGCCAAGTCCTACTCGGAGGGACTGAAGCTTTCTTT
TRBV20-1	many	TRBJ1-6	-	CSAREAGNSPLHF	TGCAGTGCTAGAGAGGCAGGGAATTCACCCCTCCACTTT
TRBV29-1	-	TRBJ2-3	TRBD1	CSVEGTGQEDTQYF	TGCAGCGTTGAAGGGACAGGGCAAGAAGATACGCAGTATTTT
TRBV7-8	many	TRBJ2-1	-	CASSSGDNEQFF	TGTGCCAGCAGCTCTGGGGACAATGAGCAGTTCTTC
TRBV5-1	-	TRBJ2-2	-	CASSLGRSPGELFF	TGCGCCAGCAGCTTGGGGCGGAGTCCCGGGGAGCTGTTTTTT
TRBV12-3/TRBV12-4	many	TRBJ1-1	-	CASSSGLSEAFF	TGTGCCAGCAGCTCGGGTCTGTCTGAAGCTTTCTTT
TRBV20-1	-	TRBJ1-5	-	CSAREGGSEPQHF	TGCAGTGCTAGAGAAGGCGGGAGTGAGCCCCAGCATTTT
TRBV12-3/TRBV12-4	many	TRBJ2-2	-	CASSLAATGELFF	TGTGCCAGCAGTTTAGCCGCCACCGGGGAGCTGTTTTTT
TRBV20-1	-	TRBJ2-1	TRBD2	CSARASGGMGSYNEQFF	TGCAGTGCTAGGGCTAGCGGGGGGATGGGCTCCTACAATGAGCAGTTCTTC
TRBV6-1	few	TRBJ1-4	-	CASSVNRATNEKLFF	TGTGCCAGCAGTGTTAACAGGGCGACTAATGAAAAACTGTTTTTT
TRBV10-3	-	TRBJ2-3	TRBD2	CAITGGASDTQYF	TGTGCCATCACCGGGGGGGCTTCGGATACGCAGTATTTT
TRBV20-1	few	TRBJ2-3	TRBD1	CSARDPWDRGRTDTQYF	TGCAGTGCTAGAGATCCCTGGGACAGGGGGCGAACAGATACGCAGTATTTT
TRBV12-3/TRBV12-4	-	TRBJ1-2	TRBD1	CASSFPTGGQTNYGYTF	TGTGCCAGCAGTTTCCCGACAGGGGGCCAAACTAACTATGGCTACACCTTC
TRBV20-1	few	TRBJ2-1	TRBD1	CSASRTGDNEQFF	TGCAGTGCTAGTAGGACAGGGGACAATGAGCAGTTCTTC
TRBV5-1	-	TRBJ2-2	-	CASSFISGVGTGELFF	TGCGCCAGCAGCTTTATCAGTGGGGTTGGCACCGGGGAGCTGTTTTTT
TRBV12-3/TRBV12-4	-	TRBJ2-2	-	CASSLLKDAGELFF	TGTGCCAGCAGTTTACTGAAGGACGCCGGGGAGCTGTTTTTT
TRBV20-1	many	TRBJ2-1	-	CSARWGRVWFF	TGCAGTGCTAGATGGGGTAGGGTCTGGTTCTTC
TRBV15	-	TRBJ2-1	-	CATSKGPGTYDNEQFF	TGTGCCACCAGCAAGGGCCCGGGGACCTACGACAATGAGCAGTTCTTC
TRBV12-3/TRBV12-4	-	TRBJ2-5	TRBD1	CASSKDRVQETQYF	TGTGCCAGCAGTAAGGACAGGGTCCAAGAGACCCAGTACTTC
TRBV6-5	many	TRBJ2-7	-	CASSYSSGDTIYEQYF	TGTGCCAGCAGTTACTCGTCGGGGGACACTATCTACGAGCAGTACTTC
TRBV28	few	TRBJ2-1	TRBD1	CASSSSQGAYNEQFF	TGTGCCAGCAGTTCCTCCCAGGGGGCATACAATGAGCAGTTCTTC
TRBV6-1	many	TRBJ1-2	-	CASSPTDRYYGYTF	TGTGCCAGCAGCCCCACCGACCGTTACTATGGCTACACCTTC
TRBV25-1	many	TRBJ2-7	TRBD1	CASRSGQASSYEQYF	TGTGCCAGCCGCTCCGGACAGGCAAGTTCCTACGAGCAGTACTTC
TRBV5-1	few	TRBJ2-7	-	CASSPAESEQYF	TGCGCCAGCAGCCCCGCTGAGAGCGAGCAGTACTTC
TRBV24-1	-	TRBJ2-3	-	CATSDLSTDTQYF	TGTGCCACCAGTGATTTATCCACAGATACGCAGTATTTT
TRBV5-1	few	TRBJ1-2	-	CASSFQGSEGYTF	TGCGCCAGCAGCTTTCAGGGGTCGGAGGGCTACACCTTC
TRBV7-9	-	TRBJ1-2	-	CASTSALGPGYTF	TGTGCCAGCACCTCCGCCCTGGGGCCTGGCTACACCTTC
TRBV7-9	-	TRBJ2-3	-	CASARGADTQYF	TGTGCCAGCGCCAGAGGGGCAGATACGCAGTATTTT
TRBV15	many	TRBJ2-3	-	CATSRVLPGVTDTQYF	TGTGCCACCAGCAGAGTGCTGCCAGGGGTCACAGATACGCAGTATTTT
TRBV12-3/TRBV12-4	-	TRBJ1-2	TRBD1	CASSPGGFGYYGYTF	TGTGCCAGCAGCCCAGGGGGCTTCGGGTACTATGGCTACACCTTC
TRBV7-9	-	TRBJ2-1	-	CASSLETGDWDEQFF	TGTGCCAGCAGCTTGGAGACGGGAGATTGGGATGAGCAGTTCTTC
TRBV29-1	many	TRBJ1-2	-	CSAQYRANYGYTF	TGCAGCGCCCAGTACAGGGCTAACTATGGCTACACCTTC
TRBV6-1	-	TRBJ2-7	TRBD1	CASRRRDRGPYEQYF	TGTGCCAGCAGACGCCGGGACAGGGGACCTTACGAGCAGTACTTC
TRBV24-1	many	TRBJ2-1	TRBD2	CATSDPLLAGASSSYNEQFF	TGTGCCACCAGTGATCCCTTGTTAGCGGGGGCAAGCTCCTCCTACAATGAGCAGTTCTTC